These 11 T cell receptor beta chains came from one sample sequenced in a study of blood T cell repertoires in COVID-19. Profiling relied on immunoSEQ multiplex PCR, and the TCRdb table lists in-frame clones only, not all of them. The sample gives over 200,000 clones, 75% to 90% of which show up once; approximately 2.6% is in the top ten. Specimen: peripheral blood. The receptors here all came from a man aged 25 to 45 with COVID-19, enrolled during active disease.

This rearrangement joins TRBV6-2 or TRBV6-3 to TRBJ2-5; possible D gene TRBD1, 8 bases. Trimming pared 2 bases from V and 4 bases from J, leaving 11 bases between. The CDR3 has 14 residues. CDR1 MNHEY and CDR2 SVGEGT come from the germline V gene. CDR3 sequence: CASSYHRGGETQYF. CDR3 nucleotide sequence: TGTGCCAGCAGTTACCACAGGGGGGGAGAGACCCAGTACTTC.

V gene TRBV10-3 combines with J gene TRBJ1-1; 9 bases are shared with TRBD1. The germline V gene has CDR1 ENHRY and CDR2 SYGVKD. Trimming removed 10 bases from V and 3 bases from J; junction bases left unmatched: 18. The CDR3 is 17 residues long. The CDR3 is CATKQGTGRVFHTEAFF. CDR3 nucleotides: TGTGCCACCAAGCAGGGGACAGGGAGGGTTTTTCACACTGAAGCTTTCTTT.

This clone was recorded only once. V and J are TRBV5-1 and TRBJ2-1; D perhaps matches TRBD2 (5 bases). Germline V CDR1 and CDR2: SGHRS, YFSETQ. There are 15 residues in the CDR3. V shed 2 bases and J shed 6 bases, with 15 bases lying between them. The CDR3 nucleotides are TGCGCCAGCAGCTTAGGGAGTATCGGCCTCAATGAGCAGTTCTTC. Amino acid sequence: CASSLGSIGLNEQFF.

V and J are TRBV12-3 or TRBV12-4 and TRBJ1-6; a possible D gene is TRBD1 (6 bases). This CDR3 contains 13 residues. Trimming removed 3 bases at V and 11 bases at J, with 11 bases between. The CDR3 nucleotides read TGTGCCAGCAGTTTGACAGGAAGCACACCCCTCCACTTT. This sequence encodes CASSLTGSTPLHF.

This chain joins TRBV9 and TRBJ1-3; 8 nucleotides match TRBD1. The ends lost 4 bases at V and 0 bases at J; junction bases unmatched: 9. Germline V lookup: CDR1 SGDLS, CDR2 YYNGEE. The CDR3 is made up of 17 amino acids. The CDR3, as DNA: TGTGCCAGCAGCTTCAGGACAGGGTTAGACTCTGGAAACACCATATATTTT. Translating gives CASSFRTGLDSGNTIYF.

This chain links TRBV19 with TRBJ1-1; no definite D call. Germline lookup yields CDR1 LNHDA and CDR2 SQIVND (reference sequence). The CDR3 is 13 amino acids. The ends were cut back, 7 bases at V and 0 bases at J, with 9 bases in the middle. The CDR3 bases are TGTGCCAGTACGAGGGTGATGAACACTGAAGCTTTCTTT. Amino acids: CASTRVMNTEAFF.

This clone was recorded once. The V and J genes are TRBV15 and TRBJ2-3, with D possibly matching TRBD2 (7 bases). CDR1 LNHNV and CDR2 YYDKDF come from the germline V gene (reference sequence). V gave up 0 bases and J gave up 4 bases, with 26 bases separating them. The CDR3 extends over 20 amino acids. CDR3 loop: CATSRDPSRAGAGAADTQYF. CDR3 nucleotides: TGTGCCACCAGCAGAGATCCCTCCCGGGCGGGCGCGGGGGCCGCAGATACGCAGTATTTT.

CDR3 sequence reads: CASSPTLNRIKSSYEQYF. The CDR3 DNA follows: TGCGCCAGCAGCCCCACCCTGAACAGGATAAAAAGTTCCTACGAGCAGTACTTC. This chain uses TRBV5-1 with TRBJ2-7; D perhaps matches TRBD1 (5 bases). V dropped 4 bases and J dropped 1 base, with 24 bases sitting between them. The CDR3 has 18 amino acids. Germline values: CDR1 SGHRS, CDR2 YFSETQ.

This chain joins TRBV7-2 and TRBJ2-3; TRBD2 aligns across 11 bases. The CDR3 has 17 residues. Germline values: CDR1 SGHTA, CDR2 FQGNSA. The junction had 5 bases not matched to a gene; V was cut back by 1 base and J by 2 bases. In DNA form, the CDR3 reads TGTGCCAGCAGCTTAGTCCCTAGCGGGGGGTCCACAGATACGCAGTATTTT. Amino acid sequence: CASSLVPSGGSTDTQYF.

This chain uses TRBV7-3 with TRBJ2-1; 10 nucleotides agree with TRBD2. The CDR3 length is 16 residues. Trimming took 4 bases from V and 7 from J; bases not matched to a gene: 10. Germline V CDR1 and CDR2: SGHTA, FQGTGA. CDR3 residues: CASSSRTSGARNEQFF. CDR3 DNA: TGTGCCAGCAGCTCCCGGACTAGCGGCGCGAGGAATGAGCAGTTCTTC.

The CDR3: CASRPRVSSYNEQFF. In nucleotides, the CDR3 is TGTGCCAGCAGGCCCAGGGTGAGCTCCTACAATGAGCAGTTCTTC. J is TRBJ2-1 and V is TRBV27; a weak D match, TRBD1 (5 bases). Germline V gene sequence: CDR1 MNHEY, CDR2 SMNVEV (reference sequence). CDR3 length equals 15 residues. V dropped 6 bases and J dropped 0 bases, with 12 bases sitting between them.